A single sample is the source of the 10 T cell receptor beta chains below, sequenced in a study of cytomegalovirus exposure and HLA in healthy donors. Sequencing was performed with immunoSEQ multiplex PCR; in TCRdb, only in-frame clones are kept and a portion is missing. Of 200,000 or so clones in the sample, roughly 80% are singletons; the top ten hold approximately 7%. The sequenced sample was PBMCs. All receptors derive from a man aged 18 to 29 in good health and CMV-seropositive.

The chain links TRBV2 to TRBJ1-4; 7 bases are shared with TRBD1. With V trimmed by 6 bases and J by 8 bases, 12 bases remained unmatched. Germline-derived CDR1 and CDR2 are SNHLY and FYNNEI. CDR3 length equals 15 residues. This chain's CDR3 is CASRLQGIPGEKLFF. In nucleotides, the CDR3 is TGTGCCAGCAGGTTACAGGGGATCCCGGGGGAAAAACTGTTTTTT. The variable domain in full, with the rest retrieved from reference TRBV2 and TRBJ1-4, is EPEVTQTPSHQVTQMGQEVILRCVPISNHLYFYWYRQILGQKVEFLVSFYNNEISEKSEIFDDQFSVERPDGSNFTLKIRSTKLEDSAMYFCASRLQGIPGEKLFFGSGTQLSVL.

The chain joins TRBV18 to TRBJ2-3; 12 bases match TRBD2. V was pared by 3 bases and J by 2 bases, with 3 bases of the junction left unmatched. CDR1 is KGHSH and CDR2 is LQKENI in the germline V gene. This CDR3 has 16 amino acids. The CDR3 loop is CASSPRLAGDTDTQYF. CDR3 nucleotide sequence: TGTGCCAGCTCACCCAGACTAGCGGGAGACACAGATACGCAGTATTTT.

Comments on this clone: The sample holds other DNA sequences that translate to the same CDR3. V is TRBV5-1 and J is TRBJ2-7, with D possibly matching TRBD1 (6 bases). V lost 4 bases and J 4 bases, leaving 12 bases between the germline ends. Germline V gene sequence: CDR1 SGHRS, CDR2 YFSETQ. This CDR3 contains 13 residues. The CDR3 DNA reads as TGCGCCAGCAGCCCCGGACAGTCTTACGAGCAGTACTTC. Protein sequence: CASSPGQSYEQYF.

Regarding this clone: This CDR3 is also generated by other DNA sequences in the sample. The chain is built from TRBV4-3 and TRBJ2-7; D uncertain. Looked up from germline, CDR1 is LGHNA and CDR2 is YSLEER. V was trimmed by 0 bases and J by 4 bases, leaving 10 bases between them. The CDR3 covers 14 residues. This chain's CDR3 is CASSQEGRSYEQYF. For the CDR3, the DNA is TGCGCCAGCAGCCAAGAGGGCCGGTCGTACGAGCAGTACTTC.

V is TRBV10-2 and J is TRBJ1-2; 9 bases align to TRBD1. Trimming removed 2 bases from V and 8 bases from J; junction bases left unmatched: 12. The CDR3 spans 16 residues. Germline values: CDR1 WSHSY, CDR2 SAAADI. The CDR3 nucleotides read TGCGCCAGCAGTGAGACGGACAGGGGTTTAAGGCGCGGCTACACCTTC. Translating gives CASSETDRGLRRGYTF.

The chain uses TRBV10-3 and TRBJ1-5; possible D gene TRBD1, 6 bases. The V and J ends lost 2 bases and 2 bases respectively, with 10 bases between them. The V gene's germline CDR1 is ENHRY and CDR2 SYGVKD. CDR3 size: 15 residues. Written as DNA, the CDR3 is TGTGCCATCAGTGAGGGCAGGGGAGGCAATCAGCCCCAGCATTTT. This codes for CAISEGRGGNQPQHF.

J is TRBJ2-7 and V is TRBV5-1; 7 nucleotides align to TRBD1. Germline-derived CDR1 and CDR2 are SGHRS and YFSETQ. The CDR3 covers 14 residues. V lost 3 bases and J lost 3; bases outside the gene matches: 6. CDR3 nucleotides: TGCGCCAGCAGCTCTAGGACAGGCGACTACGAGCAGTACTTC. The encoded protein is CASSSRTGDYEQYF.

This clone was observed a handful of times. This sequence joins TRBV30 and TRBJ1-5; D is unclear. Looked up from germline, CDR1 is GTSNPN and CDR2 is SVGIG (reference sequence). Trimming shortened V by 1 base and J by 4 bases, and 5 bases separated the two germline ends. The CDR3 has 12 residues. DNA for the CDR3: TGTGCCTGGAGTGCTTTAAATCAGCCCCAGCATTTT. The encoded protein is CAWSALNQPQHF.

The chain uses TRBV28 and TRBJ2-5; D not resolved. V was trimmed by 4 bases and J by 2 bases, leaving 8 bases between them. This CDR3 spans 13 amino acids. Germline V gives CDR1 MDHEN, CDR2 SYDVKM. In DNA, the CDR3 is TGTGCCAGCAGTTCGGCGGAGCAAGAGACCCAGTACTTC. Amino acids: CASSSAEQETQYF.

The chain carries TRBV9 and TRBJ2-1, with 8 positions matching TRBD2. CDR1 and CDR2 (germline): SGDLS, YYNGEE. V was pared by 4 bases and J by 4 bases, with 13 bases of the junction left unmatched. The CDR3 has 17 residues. In DNA form, the CDR3 reads TGTGCCAGCAGCCCCTTGAGTGGCGGGAGGAGGTACAATGAGCAGTTCTTC. Its protein is CASSPLSGGRRYNEQFF. The full variable domain, in which reference TRBV9 and TRBJ2-1 provide the parts outside the CDR3, is DSGVTQTPKHLITATGQRVTLRCSPRSGDLSVYWYQQSLDQGLQFLIQYYNGEERAKGNILERFSAQQFPDLHSELNLSSLELGDSALYFCASSPLSGGRRYNEQFFGPGTRLTVL.